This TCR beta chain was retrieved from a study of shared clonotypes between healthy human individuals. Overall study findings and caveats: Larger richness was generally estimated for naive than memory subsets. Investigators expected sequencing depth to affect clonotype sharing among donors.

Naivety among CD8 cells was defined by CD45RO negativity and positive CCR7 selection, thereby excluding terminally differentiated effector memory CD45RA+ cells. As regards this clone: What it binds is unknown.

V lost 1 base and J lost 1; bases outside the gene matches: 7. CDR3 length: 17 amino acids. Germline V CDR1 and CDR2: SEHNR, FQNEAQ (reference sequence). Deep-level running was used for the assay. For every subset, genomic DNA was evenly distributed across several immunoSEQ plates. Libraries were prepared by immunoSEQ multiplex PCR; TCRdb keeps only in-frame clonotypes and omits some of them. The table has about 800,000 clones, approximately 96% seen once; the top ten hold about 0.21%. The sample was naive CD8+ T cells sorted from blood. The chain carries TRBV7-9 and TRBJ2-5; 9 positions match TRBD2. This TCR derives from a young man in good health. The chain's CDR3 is CASSLEASSGVQETQYF. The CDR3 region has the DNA TGTGCCAGCAGCTTAGAAGCCTCTAGCGGGGTCCAAGAGACCCAGTACTTC.